The T cell receptor beta chain described here comes from a study of metastatic and nonmetastatic thyroid tumors. General study findings and limits: Malignant tumors reportedly showed significantly higher TCR beta diversity than benign nodules in both blood and tumor.

No patient received treatment before thyroid surgery. This clone has only a few counts. Its target is unknown. MiXCR re-clonotyped the PCR reads for TCRdb. This table holds roughly 24,000 clones, approximately 21% found once. This CDR3 has 12 amino acids. The germline gives CDR1 MNHEY, CDR2 SVGEGT. Trimming took off 4 bases at V and 7 bases at J, with 8 bases between the two ends. The sequenced material came from blood. This receptor was obtained from a male donor with papillary thyroid cancer or a benign thyroid nodule (not recorded which). Some clones in this sample may be carry-over from other donors' samples. The chain combines TRBV6-2 or TRBV6-3 with TRBJ2-1; tentative D call: TRBD2 (5 bases). This CDR3 reads CASSSGVNEQFF. CDR3 nucleotides: TGTGCCAGCAGTTCCGGGGTAAATGAGCAGTTCTTC.